The 21 T cell receptor beta chains in this list originate from one sample, sequenced in a study of blood T cell repertoires in COVID-19. Only in-frame clones appear in the TCRdb table, and some are missing; sequencing was by immunoSEQ multiplex PCR. The data contain roughly 57,000 clones, 75% to 80% of them singletons. Sequences were obtained from peripheral blood. The origin of the receptors is a man between 65 and 80 years old with active or convalescent COVID-19.

This clone was recorded a few times. This chain uses TRBV6-4 with TRBJ1-1; D is undetermined. The CDR3 spans 13 residues. The germline V gene encodes CDR1 MRHNA and CDR2 SNTAGT. Trimming pared 5 bases from V and 1 base from J, leaving 8 bases between. The CDR3 nucleotides are TGTGCCAGCAGTCAAGACAAGAACACTGAAGCTTTCTTT. This codes for CASSQDKNTEAFF.

The rearrangement joins TRBV6-5 to TRBJ1-1; possible D gene TRBD1, 6 bases. CDR1 and CDR2 (germline): MNHEY, SVGAGI. V lost 6 bases, J lost 4 bases, and 12 bases lay in between. The CDR3 totals 13 residues. Here the CDR3 reads CASRKQGSTEAFF. As DNA, the CDR3 is TGTGCCAGCAGAAAACAGGGTTCCACTGAAGCTTTCTTT.

This sequence joins TRBV6-5 and TRBJ2-7; no firm D call. CDR3 length: 14 amino acids. Germline loops: CDR1 MNHEY, CDR2 SVGAGI. Deletions cut 7 bases from V and 0 bases from J, with 13 bases between. The CDR3 region has the DNA TGTGCCAGCAATAGAAAGCCAGGCTCCTACGAGCAGTACTTC. Its protein product is CASNRKPGSYEQYF.

This clone showed up just once. The chain links TRBV6-4 to TRBJ1-1; D possibly corresponds to TRBD1 (6 bases). CDR3 length equals 16 residues. Looked up from germline, CDR1 is MRHNA and CDR2 is SNTAGT. V gave up 6 bases and J gave up 3 bases, with 20 bases separating them. CDR3 residues: CASRDSTQGGYTEAFF. The DNA of the CDR3 is TGTGCCAGCAGGGATTCTACACAGGGAGGGTACACTGAAGCTTTCTTT.

The genes are TRBV7-2 and TRBJ2-1; TRBD2 matches at 12 bases. Trimming cost V 2 bases and J 7 bases; bases outside gene matches: 9. The CDR3 is 17 residues long. Germline loops: CDR1 SGHTA, CDR2 FQGNSA. CDR3 DNA: TGTGCCAGCAGCTTAAACCGAGCTAGCGGGAGGGGGAATGAGCAGTTCTTC. This encodes CASSLNRASGRGNEQFF.

The chain has TRBV5-1 and TRBJ2-5; 11 nucleotides align to TRBD2. This CDR3 is built from 15 residues. Germline assignment: CDR1 SGHRS and CDR2 YFSETQ. V shed 3 bases and J 3 bases; nucleotides not matched to a gene: 4. The CDR3 reads CASSWGLADKETQYF. CDR3 nucleotide sequence: TGCGCCAGCAGCTGGGGACTAGCGGACAAAGAGACCCAGTACTTC.

The V call is TRBV7-6, the J call TRBJ2-3; 8 nucleotides align to TRBD1. Germline V CDR1 and CDR2: SGHVS, FNYEAQ. With V trimmed by 5 bases and J by 4 bases, 8 bases remained unmatched. This CDR3 is 15 amino acids long. The CDR3: CASSEDRVLADTQYF. The CDR3 region has the DNA TGTGCCAGCAGCGAGGACAGGGTTTTAGCAGATACGCAGTATTTT.

This rearrangement joins TRBV3-1 (or the pseudogene TRBV3-2) to TRBJ1-4; 7 bases fit TRBD1. Germline V gene lookup returns CDR1 LGHDT and CDR2 YNNKEL (reference sequence). The CDR3 length is 15 residues. After removal of 5 bases from V and 8 bases from J, the junction contained 11 bases not matched to a gene. Written as DNA, the CDR3 is TGTGCCAGCAGCTCCCCAGGGGGGCGCCAGGAAAAACTGTTTTTT. It translates to CASSSPGGRQEKLFF.

The chain links TRBV7-2 to TRBJ1-2; possible D gene TRBD1, 6 bases. The CDR3 loop spans 13 amino acids. Trimming removed 4 bases at V and 7 bases at J, with 13 bases between. Germline assignment: CDR1 SGHTA and CDR2 FQGNSA. CDR3 amino acids: CASSYRGMGGYTF. CDR3 bases: TGTGCCAGCAGCTATAGGGGGATGGGTGGCTACACCTTC.

The rearrangement joins TRBV6-6 to TRBJ2-5, with 10 bases aligning to TRBD1. V lost 4 bases to trimming and J lost 3 bases; unmatched junction nucleotides: 8. CDR1 MNHNY and CDR2 SVGAGI come from the germline V gene (reference sequence). This CDR3 has 16 residues. The CDR3 nucleotides are TGTGCCAGCAGTTCCCGGGACAGGGGTCATGAAGAGACCCAGTACTTC. Its protein product is CASSSRDRGHEETQYF.

This clone came up a few times. The gene calls are TRBV6-6 and TRBJ1-3; maybe TRBD1 (6 bases). This CDR3 spans 16 amino acids. Trimming pared 2 bases from V and 0 bases from J, leaving 11 bases between. CDR1 and CDR2 (germline): MNHNY, SVGAGI (reference sequence). The CDR3 DNA reads as TGTGCCAGCAGTTACCCAGGACAGCTCTCTGGAAACACCATATATTTT. Its translation is CASSYPGQLSGNTIYF.

The chain combines TRBV6-5 with TRBJ2-5; maybe TRBD1 (6 bases). Germline-derived CDR1 and CDR2 are MNHEY and SVGAGI. The CDR3 runs 13 residues. V lost 6 bases, J lost 5 bases, and 13 bases lay in between. DNA of the CDR3: TGTGCCAGCAGGATACAGGGCCGGGAGACCCAGTACTTC. It translates to CASRIQGRETQYF.

The chain couples TRBV7-2 to TRBJ2-1; TRBD2 matches at 15 bases. V lost 5 bases to trimming and J lost 4 bases; unmatched junction nucleotides: 3. The CDR3 loop spans 16 amino acids. The germline V gene encodes CDR1 SGHTA and CDR2 FQGNSA. The CDR3 reads CASSLGLAGGYNEQFF. The CDR3 DNA reads as TGTGCCAGCAGCCTGGGACTAGCGGGGGGATACAATGAGCAGTTCTTC.

The V and J genes are TRBV6-5 and TRBJ1-4; D is possibly TRBD1 (6 bases). The CDR3 runs to 15 residues. V dropped 7 bases and J dropped 10 bases, with 22 bases sitting between them. Germline V gene sequence: CDR1 MNHEY, CDR2 SVGAGI. The DNA of the CDR3 is TGTGCCAGCACCACCTGGGGGCTGGGCATCGTAAAACTGTTTTTT. It specifies CASTTWGLGIVKLFF.

The V call is TRBV6-6, the J call TRBJ1-5; 8 nucleotides align to TRBD1. V shed 0 bases and J 1 base; nucleotides not matched to a gene: 2. The germline CDR1 and CDR2 sequences are MNHNY and SVGAGI (reference sequence). The CDR3 totals 16 residues. The CDR3 protein is CASSYSTGASNQPQHF. As DNA, the CDR3 is TGTGCCAGCAGTTACTCGACAGGGGCGAGCAATCAGCCCCAGCATTTT.

This chain joins TRBV4-1 and TRBJ2-3, with 11 nucleotides matching TRBD2. The germline gives CDR1 MGHRA, CDR2 YSYEKL. This CDR3 spans 17 amino acids. V gave up 2 bases and J gave up 5 bases; unmatched junction bases: 9. CDR3 protein: CASSQRLSSGRGDTQYF. CDR3 DNA: TGCGCCAGCAGCCAACGACTGAGTAGCGGGAGGGGAGATACGCAGTATTTT.

The V gene is TRBV7-2, the J gene TRBJ1-6; a possible D gene is TRBD1 (6 bases). Trimming removed 1 base from V and 11 bases from J, with 12 bases in between. The CDR3 runs 14 residues. Germline lookup yields CDR1 SGHTA and CDR2 FQGNSA. DNA of the CDR3: TGTGCCAGCAGCTTAGACGAGGGGACAACACCCCTCCACTTT. Translation gives CASSLDEGTTPLHF.

This clone was picked up one time. The chain uses TRBV7-3 and TRBJ1-2, with 8 positions matching TRBD1. J lost 8 bases, V lost 6 bases, and 8 bases had no gene match. Looked up from germline, CDR1 is SGHTA and CDR2 is FQGTGA. The CDR3 loop spans 13 amino acids. The CDR3 reads CASSPDRAGGYTF. The CDR3 nucleotides read TGTGCCAGCAGTCCGGACAGGGCTGGCGGCTACACCTTC.

This clone has a handful of counts. The V gene is TRBV5-1, the J gene TRBJ1-4; 8 bases align to TRBD1. The germline gives CDR1 SGHRS, CDR2 YFSETQ. V dropped 4 bases and J dropped 5; count of bases not matched to a gene: 7. This CDR3 comprises 15 residues. This CDR3 reads CASSHGTGGNEKLFF. CDR3 nucleotide sequence: TGCGCCAGCAGCCACGGGACAGGAGGGAATGAAAAACTGTTTTTT. Combining the CDR3 with reference TRBV5-1 and TRBJ1-4 gives the whole variable domain KAGVTQTPRYLIKTRGQQVTLSCSPISGHRSVSWYQQTPGQGLQFLFEYFSETQRNKGNFPGRFSGRQFSNSRSEMNVSTLELGDSALYLCASSHGTGGNEKLFFGSGTQLSVL.

The J gene is TRBJ1-2, the V gene TRBV6-6, with TRBD1 matching 9 bases. The CDR3 contains 17 residues. V dropped 5 bases and J dropped 6; count of bases not matched to a gene: 16. Germline CDR1 MNHNY, CDR2 SVGAGI (reference sequence). DNA of the CDR3: TGTGCCAGCAGTCGGGGGGGGACAGGGCGTTTTAAGAATGGCTACACCTTC. It specifies CASSRGGTGRFKNGYTF.

This rearrangement joins TRBV11-3 to TRBJ1-3; D might be TRBD1 (5 bases). Germline values: CDR1 SGHNT, CDR2 YENEEA. The CDR3 contains 17 residues. The V gene lost 3 bases and the J gene lost 0 bases, with 15 bases spanning the gap. As DNA, the CDR3 is TGTGCCAGCAGCTTCCGCCCGGGACTCAGCTCTGGAAACACCATATATTTT. Its protein product is CASSFRPGLSSGNTIYF.